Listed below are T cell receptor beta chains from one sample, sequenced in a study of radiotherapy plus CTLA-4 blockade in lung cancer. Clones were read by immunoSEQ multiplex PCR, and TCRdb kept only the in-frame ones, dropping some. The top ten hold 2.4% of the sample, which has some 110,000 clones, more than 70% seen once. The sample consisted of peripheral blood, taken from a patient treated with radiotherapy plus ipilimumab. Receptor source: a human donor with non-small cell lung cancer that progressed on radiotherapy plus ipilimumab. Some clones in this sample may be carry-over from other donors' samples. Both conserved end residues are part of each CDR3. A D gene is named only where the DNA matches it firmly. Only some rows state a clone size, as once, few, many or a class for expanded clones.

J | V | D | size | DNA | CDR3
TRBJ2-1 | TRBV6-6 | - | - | TGTGCCAGCTGGCCATCCGGCAGGGGCAATGAGCAGTTCTTC | CASWPSGRGNEQFF
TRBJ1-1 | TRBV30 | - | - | TGTGCCTGGAGTGTACTGGGGGCAGTTACTGAAGCTTTCTTT | CAWSVLGAVTEAFF
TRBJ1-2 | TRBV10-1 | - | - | TGCGCCAGCAGTAACAAGGCTAACTATGGCTACACCTTC | CASSNKANYGYTF
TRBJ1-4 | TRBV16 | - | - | TGTGCCAGCAGCCAACTTTGGGCAGCAACTAATGAAAAACTGTTTTTT | CASSQLWAATNEKLFF
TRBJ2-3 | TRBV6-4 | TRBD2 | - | TGTGCCAGCAGTGGGCGGGGGGGCCGAGATACGCAGTATTTT | CASSGRGGRDTQYF
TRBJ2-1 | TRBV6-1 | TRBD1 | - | TGTGCCAGCAGTGAAGCCTCATGGACAGGGTTTTTCAATGAGCAGTTCTTC | CASSEASWTGFFNEQFF
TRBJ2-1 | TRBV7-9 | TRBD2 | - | TGTGCCAGCAGCTTAGAACTAGCGGGGGTGGGTGAGCAGTTCTTC | CASSLELAGVGEQFF
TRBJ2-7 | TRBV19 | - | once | TGTGCCAGTAGCGAGAAAGGGCCACAGTGGTCCTACGAGCAGTACTTC | CASSEKGPQWSYEQYF
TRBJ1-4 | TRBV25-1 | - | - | TGTGCCAGCAGCCCAGGGAGATCGGCAACTAATGAAAAACTGTTTTTT | CASSPGRSATNEKLFF
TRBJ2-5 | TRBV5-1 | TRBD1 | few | TGCGCCAGCAGCCCAGGACAGGCAGCGGAGACCCAGTACTTC | CASSPGQAAETQYF
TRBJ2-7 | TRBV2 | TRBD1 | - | TGTGCCAGCAGTGTAGTCGGGACAGGGACGGTCGAGCAGTACTTC | CASSVVGTGTVEQYF
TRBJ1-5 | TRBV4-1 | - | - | TGCGCCAGCAGCGAAAGAGCCTACATCATTAGCAATCAGCCCCAGCATTTT | CASSERAYIISNQPQHF
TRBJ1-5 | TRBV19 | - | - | TGTGCCAGTAGTATTACCAATCAGCCCCAGCATTTT | CASSITNQPQHF
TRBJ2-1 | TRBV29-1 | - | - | TGCAGCGTTGTATTAGCCATACTAGGTGAGCAGTTCTTC | CSVVLAILGEQFF
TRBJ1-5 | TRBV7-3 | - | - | TGTGCCAGCAGCCCACGGGACAAAAGCAATCAGCCCCAGCATTTT | CASSPRDKSNQPQHF
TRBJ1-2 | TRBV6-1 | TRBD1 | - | TGTGCCAGCAGCCCTATGCAGGAGGGGGCAACTGGCTACACCTTC | CASSPMQEGATGYTF
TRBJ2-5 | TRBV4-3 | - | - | TGCGCCAGCAGCCAACGGGGGATGGAGACCCAGTACTTC | CASSQRGMETQYF
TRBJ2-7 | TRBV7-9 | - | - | TGTGCCAGCAGCTTAGGGGCAGGGGTGGCCTACGAGCAGTACTTC | CASSLGAGVAYEQYF
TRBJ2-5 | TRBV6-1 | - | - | TGTGCCAGCAGACTAGGGGACACCCAGTACTTC | CASRLGDTQYF
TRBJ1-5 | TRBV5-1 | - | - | TGCGCCAGCAGCTTGGGGGGGGCCGGCAATCAGCCCCAGCATTTT | CASSLGGAGNQPQHF
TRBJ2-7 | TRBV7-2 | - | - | TGTGCCAGCAGCCTTCAGGTAACGCAGTACTTC | CASSLQVTQYF
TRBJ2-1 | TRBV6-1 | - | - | TGTGCCAGCAGTGACGGGACAAACTACAATGAGCAGTTCTTC | CASSDGTNYNEQFF
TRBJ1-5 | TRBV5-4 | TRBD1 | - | TGTGCCAGCAGCCCGGGGGGACAGCCGTACCAGCCCCAGCATTTT | CASSPGGQPYQPQHF
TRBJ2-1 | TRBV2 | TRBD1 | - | TGTGCCACGGGGACAGGGGGCTTGAATGAGCAGTTCTTC | CATGTGGLNEQFF